This entry lists 8 T cell receptor beta chains sequenced from one sample in a study of T cell repertoires in cytomegalovirus infection. MiXCR, run by TCRdb on the reads, gives a single entry per CDR3 protein. The sample lists about 130,000 distinct CDR3 sequences, 20% to 30% seen once, with almost 35% in the top ten. These receptors are not linked to any known antigen. The sequencing sample was made of PBMCs, sequenced either directly or after in vitro stimulation (not recorded which). The receptors were sampled from a human donor in good health (CMV status not recorded). Some clones in this sample may be carry-over from other donors' samples.

This clonotype is a singleton in its sample. The chain uses TRBV2 and TRBJ2-7, with D perhaps given as TRBD1 or TRBD2 (5 bases each). CDR1 and CDR2 from the germline V gene are SNHLY and FYNNEI. CDR3 size: 13 residues. V lost 4 bases to trimming and J lost 4 bases, with 11 bases between them. The CDR3 coding sequence is TGTGCCAGCAGTGTCCGGGGCCGGTACGAGCAGTACTTC. It encodes CASSVRGRYEQYF.

V is TRBV15 and J is TRBJ2-2; D is possibly TRBD2 (5 bases). Trimming pared 0 bases from V and 5 bases from J, leaving 13 bases between. Germline loops: CDR1 LNHNV, CDR2 YYDKDF (reference sequence). The CDR3 runs 16 residues. The CDR3 nucleotides read TGTGCCACCAGCAGAGATGCGGTCAGGAGGACCGGGGAGCTGTTTTTT. It is translated as CATSRDAVRRTGELFF.

This chain joins TRBV19 and TRBJ2-3; 14 positions match TRBD2. The germline CDR1 and CDR2 sequences are LNHDA and SQIVND (reference sequence). V was clipped by 7 bases and J by 4 bases; unmatched bases: 10. This CDR3 has 17 residues. This CDR3 is CASTKGLAGVGADTQYF. CDR3 DNA: TGTGCCAGTACCAAGGGACTAGCGGGAGTCGGCGCAGATACGCAGTATTTT.

This chain links TRBV14 with TRBJ1-3, with no clear D. V was clipped by 4 bases and J by 2 bases, with 12 bases between them. The CDR3 loop spans 15 amino acids. The germline gives CDR1 SGHDN, CDR2 FVKESK. CDR3 loop: CASSPFGGAGNTIYF. The CDR3, as DNA: TGTGCCAGCAGCCCTTTCGGAGGCGCTGGAAACACCATATATTTT.

This clonotype was seen a handful of times. The chain combines TRBV18 with TRBJ1-5; maybe TRBD1 (5 bases). Per the germline V gene, CDR1 is KGHSH and CDR2 is LQKENI. The CDR3 runs 14 residues. V lost 6 bases, J lost 4 bases, and 13 bases lay in between. In DNA form, the CDR3 reads TGTGCCAGCTCGTCCGGGACGGCAAATCAGCCCCAGCATTTT. Its protein product is CASSSGTANQPQHF.

This clonotype was counted between two and nine times. The chain uses TRBV10-3 and TRBJ2-1, with 10 bases aligning to TRBD1. This CDR3 is built from 17 residues. J gave up 1 base and V 5 bases, and 8 bases lay outside the gene matches. The germline gives CDR1 ENHRY, CDR2 SYGVKD. The CDR3 region is CAISSAGTGVSYNEQFF. The CDR3 coding sequence is TGTGCCATCAGTTCCGCCGGGACAGGGGTGTCCTACAATGAGCAGTTCTTC.

Only a few counts were recorded for this clonotype. The chain is built from TRBV15 and TRBJ1-2, with D perhaps matching TRBD1 (5 bases). Trimming took off 0 bases at V and 2 bases at J, with 13 bases between the two ends. Germline CDR1 is LNHNV and CDR2 is YYDKDF (reference sequence). The CDR3 is 16 amino acids. DNA of the CDR3: TGTGCCACCAGCAGAGATGGGGGAACGGCGAACTATGGCTACACCTTC. Protein product: CATSRDGGTANYGYTF.

Only a few counts were recorded for this clonotype. The CDR3 spells CASSETLGTEAFF. DNA of the CDR3: TGTGCCAGCAGTGAAACCTTAGGGACTGAAGCTTTCTTT. The chain recombines TRBV6-1 with TRBJ1-1; no definite D call. The CDR3 loop spans 13 amino acids. Trimming removed 2 bases from V and 5 bases from J, with 9 bases in between. Germline values: CDR1 MNHNS, CDR2 SASEGT.